This T cell receptor (beta chain) emerged from a study of T-cell reconstitution after alpha-beta-depleted transplantation in children. Study outcomes and limitations: Where alpha-beta T cells came from about two months after transplant was reportedly several hundred expanded graft clones. From newly produced T cells came most of the T-cell counts and diversity one year after transplant. Day-60 TCRbeta diversity that was high in some patients was derived from surviving recipient T cells and thymic progenitors.

Unique molecular identifiers were incorporated into the prepared TCRbeta library. Using its own MiXCR run on the PCR reads, TCRdb lists one record per CDR3 protein. This table has 440,000 or so distinct CDR3 sequences, roughly two fifths appearing once. This clonotype was detected many times. Its antigen is unidentified. Trimming stripped 2 bases from V and 4 bases from J, with 8 bases between. The CDR3 consists of 13 residues. V and J are TRBV12-3 or TRBV12-4 and TRBJ2-5; D remains unclear. Sequenced material: PBMCs, taken before TCRalphabeta/CD19-depleted stem cell transplant. This clonotype was obtained from a girl aged 2-9 years with aplastic anemia, due to receive a stem cell transplant. CDR3 DNA: TGTGCCAGCAGTTTAAGAAGGGTAGAGACCCAGTACTTC. Its translation: CASSLRRVETQYF.